This T cell receptor (beta chain) was identified during a study of blood T cell repertoires in COVID-19. Profiled with immunoSEQ multiplex PCR; TCRdb holds only in-frame clones, not every one. The sample records 200,000 to 250,000 clones, approximately 83% being singletons. This CDR3 is built from 15 residues. Trimming stripped 3 bases from V and 8 bases from J, with 14 bases between. The germline V gene encodes CDR1 LGHDT and CDR2 YNNKEL (reference sequence). The sequence derives from a woman aged 25 to 45 who had recovered from COVID-19. Sequencing input: peripheral blood. The V and J genes are TRBV3-1 (or the pseudogene TRBV3-2) and TRBJ1-6; D is ambiguous. CDR3 sequence: CASSQSAGRDSPLHF. The CDR3 DNA reads as TGTGCCAGCAGCCAGTCCGCGGGGAGGGATTCACCCCTCCACTTT.